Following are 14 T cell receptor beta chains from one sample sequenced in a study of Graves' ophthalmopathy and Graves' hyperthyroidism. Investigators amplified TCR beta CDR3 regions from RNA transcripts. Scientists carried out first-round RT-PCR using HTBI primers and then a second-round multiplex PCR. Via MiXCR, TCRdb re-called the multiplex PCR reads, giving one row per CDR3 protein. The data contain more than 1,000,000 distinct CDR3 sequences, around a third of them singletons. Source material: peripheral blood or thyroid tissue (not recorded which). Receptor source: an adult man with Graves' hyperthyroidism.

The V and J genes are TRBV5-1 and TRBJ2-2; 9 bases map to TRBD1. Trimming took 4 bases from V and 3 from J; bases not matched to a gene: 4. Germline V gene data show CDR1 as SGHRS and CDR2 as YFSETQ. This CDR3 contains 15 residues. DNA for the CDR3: TGCGCCAGCAGCCAACAGGGGGCATACACCGGGGAGCTGTTTTTT. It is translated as CASSQQGAYTGELFF.

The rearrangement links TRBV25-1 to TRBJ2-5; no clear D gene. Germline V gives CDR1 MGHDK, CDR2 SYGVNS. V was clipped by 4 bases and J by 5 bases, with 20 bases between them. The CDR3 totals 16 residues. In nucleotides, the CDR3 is TGTGCCAGCAGTGCTAGAGTCCAAGGGCGTGGGGAGACCCAGTACTTC. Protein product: CASSARVQGRGETQYF.

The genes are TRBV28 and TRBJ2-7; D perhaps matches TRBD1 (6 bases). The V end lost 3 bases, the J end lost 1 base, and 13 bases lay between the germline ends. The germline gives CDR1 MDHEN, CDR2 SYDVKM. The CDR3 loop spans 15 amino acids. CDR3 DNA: TGTGCCAGCAGTTTGTTCAGGGGCAGGTCCTACGAGCAGTACTTC. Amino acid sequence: CASSLFRGRSYEQYF. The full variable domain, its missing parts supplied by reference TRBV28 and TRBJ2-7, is DVKVTQSSRYLVKRTGEKVFLECVQDMDHENMFWYRQDPGLGLRLIYFSYDVKMKEKGDIPEGYSVSREKKERFSLILESASTNQTSMYLCASSLFRGRSYEQYFGPGTRLTVT.

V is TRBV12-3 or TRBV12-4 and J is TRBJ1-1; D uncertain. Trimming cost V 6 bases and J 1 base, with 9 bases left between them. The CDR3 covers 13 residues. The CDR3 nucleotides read TGTGCCAGCAGGGACGGAACGAACACTGAAGCTTTCTTT. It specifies CASRDGTNTEAFF.

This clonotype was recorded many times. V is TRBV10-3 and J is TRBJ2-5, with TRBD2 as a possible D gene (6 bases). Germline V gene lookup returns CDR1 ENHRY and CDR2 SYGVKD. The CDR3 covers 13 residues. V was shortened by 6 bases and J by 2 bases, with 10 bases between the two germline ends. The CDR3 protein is CAISPAGQETQYF. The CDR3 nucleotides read TGTGCCATCAGCCCGGCGGGGCAAGAGACCCAGTACTTC.

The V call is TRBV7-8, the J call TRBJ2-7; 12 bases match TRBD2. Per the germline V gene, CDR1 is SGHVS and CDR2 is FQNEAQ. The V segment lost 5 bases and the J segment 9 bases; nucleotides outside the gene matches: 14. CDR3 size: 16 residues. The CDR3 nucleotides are TGTGCCAGCAGCCCCACCTCTAGCGGGAGGGCCGGGAGGCAGTACTTC. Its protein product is CASSPTSSGRAGRQYF.

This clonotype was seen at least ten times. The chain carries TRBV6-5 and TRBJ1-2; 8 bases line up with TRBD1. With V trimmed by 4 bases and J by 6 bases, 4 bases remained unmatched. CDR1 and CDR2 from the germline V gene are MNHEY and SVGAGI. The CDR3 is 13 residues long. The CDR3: CASSSDRANGYTF. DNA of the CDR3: TGTGCCAGCAGTTCGGACAGGGCGAATGGCTACACCTTC.

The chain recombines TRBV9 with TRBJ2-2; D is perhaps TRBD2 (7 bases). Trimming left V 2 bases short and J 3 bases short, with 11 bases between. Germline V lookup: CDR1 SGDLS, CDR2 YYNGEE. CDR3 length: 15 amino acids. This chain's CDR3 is CASSVIGGDTGELFF. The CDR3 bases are TGTGCCAGCAGCGTCATAGGGGGGGACACCGGGGAGCTGTTTTTT.

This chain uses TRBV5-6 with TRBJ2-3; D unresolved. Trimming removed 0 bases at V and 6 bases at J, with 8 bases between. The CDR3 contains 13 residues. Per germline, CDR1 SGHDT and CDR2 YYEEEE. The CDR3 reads CASSLVPWDTQYF. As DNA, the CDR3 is TGTGCCAGCAGCTTGGTTCCATGGGATACGCAGTATTTT. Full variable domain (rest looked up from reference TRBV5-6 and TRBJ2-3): DAGVTQSPTHLIKTRGQQVTLRCSPKSGHDTVSWYQQALGQGPQFIFQYYEEEERQRGNFPDRFSGHQFPNYSSELNVNALLLGDSALYLCASSLVPWDTQYFGPGTRLTVL.

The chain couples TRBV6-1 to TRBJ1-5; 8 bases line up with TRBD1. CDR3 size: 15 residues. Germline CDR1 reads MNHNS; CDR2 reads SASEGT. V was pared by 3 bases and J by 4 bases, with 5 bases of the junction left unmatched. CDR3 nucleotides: TGTGCCAGCAGTGACATGGACAGGGCGAATCAGCCCCAGCATTTT. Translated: CASSDMDRANQPQHF.

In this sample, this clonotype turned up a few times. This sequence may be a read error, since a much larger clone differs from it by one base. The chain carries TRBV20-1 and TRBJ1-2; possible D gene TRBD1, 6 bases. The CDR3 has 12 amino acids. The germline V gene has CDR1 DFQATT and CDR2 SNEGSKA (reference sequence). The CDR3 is CGASLGQYGYTF. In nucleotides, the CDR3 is TGCGGTGCGTCTCTCGGACAGTATGGCTACACCTTC.

CDR3 loop: CATSSLSPDQPQHF. CDR3 in DNA: TGTGCCACCAGCAGCTTGTCCCCAGACCAGCCCCAGCATTTT. V gene TRBV15 combines with J gene TRBJ1-5; D not resolved. Germline V gene sequence: CDR1 LNHNV, CDR2 YYDKDF (reference sequence). V gave up 3 bases and J gave up 7 bases, with 13 bases separating them. The CDR3 is 14 amino acids.

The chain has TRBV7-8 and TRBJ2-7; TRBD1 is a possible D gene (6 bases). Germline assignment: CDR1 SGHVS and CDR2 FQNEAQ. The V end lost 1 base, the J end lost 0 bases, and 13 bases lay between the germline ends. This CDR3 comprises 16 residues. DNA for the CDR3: TGTGCCAGCAGCTTAGGAGTCAGGGGAGACTCCTACGAGCAGTACTTC. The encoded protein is CASSLGVRGDSYEQYF.

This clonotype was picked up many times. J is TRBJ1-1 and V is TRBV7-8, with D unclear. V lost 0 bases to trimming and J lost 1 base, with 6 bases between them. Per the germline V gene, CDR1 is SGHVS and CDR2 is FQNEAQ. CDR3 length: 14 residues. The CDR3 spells CASSLAWANTEAFF. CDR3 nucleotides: TGTGCCAGCAGCTTAGCTTGGGCGAACACTGAAGCTTTCTTT.